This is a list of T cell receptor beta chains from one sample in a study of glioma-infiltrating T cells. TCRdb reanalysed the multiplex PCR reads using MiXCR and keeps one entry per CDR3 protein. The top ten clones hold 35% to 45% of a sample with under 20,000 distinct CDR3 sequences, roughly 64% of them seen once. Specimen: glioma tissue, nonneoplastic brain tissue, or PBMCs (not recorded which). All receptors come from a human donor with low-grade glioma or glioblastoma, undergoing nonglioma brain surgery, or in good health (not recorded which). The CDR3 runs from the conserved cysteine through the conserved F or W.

CASSLTGAFNQPQHF | TRBJ1-5 | TRBV5-1
CASTLLGGRTDTQYF | TRBJ2-3 | TRBV27
CASSYRTYEQYF | TRBJ2-7 | TRBV6-6
CASSYYGSTDTQYF | TRBJ2-3 | TRBV6-5
CSARRGATEAFF | TRBJ1-1 | TRBV20-1
CASTEQPNSPLHF | TRBJ1-6 | TRBV14
CASSPRAGAGNTEAFF | TRBJ1-1 | TRBV18
CIQGDTMNTGAFF | TRBJ1-1 | TRBV20-1
CSASPETFGNTIYF | TRBJ1-3 | TRBV20-1
CASIRGNQIEDTQYF | TRBJ2-3 | TRBV6-2/TRBV6-3
CASSQDKMAAMNTEAFF | TRBJ1-1 | TRBV4-3
CASSYSKWEIKAFF | TRBJ1-1 | TRBV6-5
CASSYDGGASETQYF | TRBJ2-5 | TRBV6-9
CASRGGPYEQYF | TRBJ2-7 | TRBV27
CASSQTGGAFEAFF | TRBJ1-1 | TRBV28
CASSRTEDTQYF | TRBJ2-3 | TRBV7-9
CASSPTQGQVTRMNTEAFF | TRBJ1-1 | TRBV7-2
CSASLAGLADTQYF | TRBJ2-3 | TRBV20-1
CATSLAGESNEQFF | TRBJ2-1 | TRBV24-1
CAISGFSGPSYEQYF | TRBJ2-7 | TRBV6-1
CASSLFADETQYF | TRBJ2-5 | TRBV5-1
CSAGDSMNTEAFF | TRBJ1-1 | TRBV20-1